Described below is a single TCR beta chain sequence and its context. Its cognate antigen is unknown. Profiled with immunoSEQ multiplex PCR; TCRdb holds only in-frame clones, not every one. Seen here are about 16,000 clones, approximately 90% observed once, and the top ten hold 55% to 70%. The data derive from a study of lymphopenia after photon versus proton radiotherapy. Study-wide results and limits: In patients who died, overall survival fell as post-nadir TCR diversity dropped more. Better survival with proton therapy was suggested as possible, not demonstrated.

The CDR3 totals 13 residues. Germline CDR1 and CDR2: SGHRS and YFSETQ. The V and J ends lost 1 base and 6 bases respectively, with 9 bases between them. This receptor was identified in a woman aged 55-75 years with cholangiocarcinoma. Some clones in this sample may be carry-over from other donors' samples. V is TRBV5-1 and J is TRBJ2-3, with D perhaps matching TRBD1 (5 bases). Source: peripheral blood, taken from a patient treated with proton-based radiotherapy. The CDR3 nucleotides read TGCGCCAGCAGCTTGCCAGGGCACGATACGCAGTATTTT. Protein sequence: CASSLPGHDTQYF. Complete variable domain (other parts from reference TRBV5-1 and TRBJ2-3): KAGVTQTPRYLIKTRGQQVTLSCSPISGHRSVSWYQQTPGQGLQFLFEYFSETQRNKGNFPGRFSGRQFSNSRSEMNVSTLELGDSALYLCASSLPGHDTQYFGPGTRLTVL.